This TCR beta chain was obtained from a study of post-analysis software for immune sequencing data (dated by TCRdb to about 2015). With respect to the entire study: Disease courses on record covered relapsing-remitting, secondary progressive and progressive-relapsing multiple sclerosis, though some patients had no subtype annotation. A subset of samples was prepared in parallel using single-end sample barcoding, then pooled and co-amplified after Illumina adapter ligation. The patient repertoires were compared against approximately ten previously published healthy control repertoires obtained from donors aged roughly 6 to 28 years.

Broad study findings and their caveats: Significantly higher frequencies in patients than in controls were found for roughly five TRBV segments, including TRBV5-6, TRBV5-1 and TRBV20-1. The control group was slightly older than the multiple sclerosis patient group. When samples were clustered directly using the F measure, samples prepared in the same batch co-clustered strongly, which prompted a batch-effect correction. Multiple sclerosis patients had significantly lower normalized Chao1 diversity than controls, a result that suggests substantial peripheral T-cell clonal expansion.

Comment on this clonotype: The specificity of this receptor is unknown. No quality values exist for individual bases; no much larger clone is one base distant.

To demonstrate the VDJtools post-analysis software, TCR beta repertoires were profiled from the peripheral blood of about 14 young patients with multiple sclerosis. The multiple sclerosis patients were children and adolescents between roughly 6 and 16 years of age. Libraries were built with PCR. The sequencer listed for this sample is Illumina HiSeq 2500. To reduce PCR and sequencing biases, unique molecular identifiers were built into the TCR beta cDNA libraries. Per 1 to 10 million input T cells, roughly 0.5 million cDNA molecules were obtained, such that each molecule approximated one T cell. The patient libraries were prepared and sequenced with the same protocol used for the earlier healthy control dataset. Within a given batch, samples were prepared together, multiplexed and sequenced on the same HiSeq lane. Per the source publication's procedure: Raw barcoded reads were processed with MIGEC, and single-read molecular identifier groups were discarded before consensus assembly and CDR3 extraction. VDJtools was used for post-analysis of the clonotype tables, with diversity normalized by down-sampling every dataset to the smallest sample size. Repertoire overlap clustering matched CDR3 amino acid but not nucleotide sequences to correct batch-related cross-sample contamination. In-frame beta chains were kept once TCRdb had trimmed the public reads at Q25 with fastp and called clones with MiXCR. Rows matching on CDR3 protein sequence are summarized as one entry with the most common DNA and genes. The V and J calls and clone size come from TCRdb's table, not from the authors' own analysis. The sample data list roughly 700,000 distinct CDR3 sequences, and 30% of these were observed just once. The ten largest clones take up 0.55% to 0.65% of the sample.

V loses 0 bases, J loses 1 base, and the germline ends lie 15 bases apart. The CDR3 measures 17 amino acids from cysteine to phenylalanine. Only the CDR3 region is kept as DNA, spanning 51 bases read in frame from base 1. The germline V gene (reference sequence) gives CDR1 as LGHDT and CDR2 as YNNKEL. What was sequenced was blood. The rearrangement combines TRBV3-1 with TRBJ1-1; perhaps TRBD1 is the D gene, with 6 bases matching. The sequence was obtained from a girl aged 5 to 17 with multiple sclerosis. The nucleotide sequence reads as follows: TGTGCCAGCAGCCAAGATCTAGACCTGGACAGGAACACTGAAGCTTTCTTT. This is translated as CASSQDLDLDRNTEAFF.